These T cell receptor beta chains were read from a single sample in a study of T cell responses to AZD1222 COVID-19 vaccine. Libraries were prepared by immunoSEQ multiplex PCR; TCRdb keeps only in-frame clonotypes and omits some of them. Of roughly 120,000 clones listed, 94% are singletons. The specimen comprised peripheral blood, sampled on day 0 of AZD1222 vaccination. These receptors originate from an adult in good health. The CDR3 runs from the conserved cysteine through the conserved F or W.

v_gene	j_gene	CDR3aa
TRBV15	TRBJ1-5	CATSRVGNSNQPQHF
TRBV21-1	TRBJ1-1	CASSPGGRTEAFF
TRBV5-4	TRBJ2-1	CASSWTSGRNEQFF
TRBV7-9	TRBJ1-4	CASSWGQGNEKLFF
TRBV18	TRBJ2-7	CASSRDRGSAYEQYF
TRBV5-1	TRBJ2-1	CASSLPSGTAYNEQFF
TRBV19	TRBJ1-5	CASVRDGGNQPQHF
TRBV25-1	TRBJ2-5	CASSDLGQGQETQYF
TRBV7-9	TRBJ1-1	CASSLGWGAEAFF
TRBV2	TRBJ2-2	CASRSTLTGELFF
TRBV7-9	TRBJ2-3	CASSPLRYDTQYF
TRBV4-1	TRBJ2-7	CASSQVETAEQYF
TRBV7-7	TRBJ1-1	CASSLDVNTEAFF
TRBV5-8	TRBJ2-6	CASSLGNSGANVLTF
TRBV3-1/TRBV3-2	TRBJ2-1	CASSLRQGISLFF
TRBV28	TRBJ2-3	CASSLSTGTTQYF
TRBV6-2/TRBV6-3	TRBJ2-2	CASSYLRNTGELFF
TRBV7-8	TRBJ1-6	CASSLVGAALHF
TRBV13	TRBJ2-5	CASSPGQGGFLETQYF
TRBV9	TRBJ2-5	CASSVLTGIQETQYF
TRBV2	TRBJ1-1	CASSRTGIYTEAFF
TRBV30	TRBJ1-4	CAWSVLPPPADEKLFF
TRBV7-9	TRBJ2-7	CASSLYRDTSSYEQYF